Sequencing of this T cell receptor (beta chain) was carried out in a study of beta chain features in type 1 diabetes. Broader study findings: Cells that show high TCR expression could be over-represented by cDNA sequencing.

Germline CDR1 and CDR2: PRHDT and FYEKMQ (reference sequence). The V and J ends lost 0 bases and 8 bases respectively, with 13 bases between them. CDR3 length: 14 amino acids. Of the isolated RNA, all was reverse transcribed, and so the sequenced material was expressed TCRB transcripts. Sequencing was performed with immunoSEQ multiplex PCR; in TCRdb, only in-frame clones are kept and a portion is missing. The profile shows under 25,000 clones, around 50% of them singletons. As regards this clone: Antigen: not known.

This TCR derives from a man between 18 and 35 years old in good health. This chain connects TRBV13 to TRBJ1-2, with a possible D match to TRBD1 (6 bases). The sequencing input was stem cell memory CD4+ T cells from blood. CDR3 sequence (DNA): TGTGCCAGCAGCTTAGGCCAGGGGCCTGGGGGCTACACCTTC. Translation gives CASSLGQGPGGYTF.